This T cell receptor beta chain originates from a study of blood T cell repertoires in COVID-19. Across the whole study: Specimens from acute and convalescent COVID-19 originated in the United States, Italy and Spain. The analysed material was cDNA or gDNA that came from T cells, B-cell-depleted T cells, or PBMCs.

Per the original methods: Amplifying reference gene primers gave estimates of nucleated cell counts. Data came from immunoSEQ multiplex PCR; TCRdb stores just in-frame clones and leaves some out. D and trimming come from the DNA, and the V and J calls and clone size come from that table. The data contain 130,000 or so clones, around nine tenths of them singletons. Trimming left V 6 bases short and J 1 base short, with 12 bases between. From germline, CDR1 is MNHEY and CDR2 SVGAGI. The CDR3 has 14 residues. This chain links TRBV6-5 with TRBJ1-2; possible D gene TRBD1, 5 bases. Source material: peripheral blood. The TCR was taken from a man in his fifties or sixties with active or convalescent COVID-19. The CDR3 loop is CASRPQGYNYGYTF. The CDR3 DNA reads as TGTGCCAGCAGGCCCCAGGGCTATAACTATGGCTACACCTTC.